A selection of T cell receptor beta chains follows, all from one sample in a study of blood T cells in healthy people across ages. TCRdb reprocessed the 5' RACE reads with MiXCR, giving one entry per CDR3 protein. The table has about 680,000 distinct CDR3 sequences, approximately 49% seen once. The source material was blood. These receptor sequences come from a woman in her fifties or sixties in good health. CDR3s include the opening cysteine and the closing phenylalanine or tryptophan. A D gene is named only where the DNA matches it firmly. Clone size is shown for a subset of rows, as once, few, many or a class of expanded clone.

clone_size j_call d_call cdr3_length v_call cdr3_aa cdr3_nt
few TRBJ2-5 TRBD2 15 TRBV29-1 CSDRTSGRPEGTQYF TGCAGCGATCGGACTAGCGGGAGGCCCGAGGGGACCCAGTACTTC
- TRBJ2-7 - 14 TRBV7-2 CASSFRAGTYEQYF TGTGCCAGCAGCTTTAGGGCAGGGACCTACGAGCAGTACTTC
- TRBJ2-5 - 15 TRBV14 CASSQDVPMSETQYF TGTGCCAGCAGCCAAGATGTTCCCATGTCGGAGACCCAGTACTTC
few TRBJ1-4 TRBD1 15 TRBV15 CATSRSGDRVEKLFF TGTGCCACCAGCAGATCCGGGGACAGGGTTGAAAAACTGTTTTTT
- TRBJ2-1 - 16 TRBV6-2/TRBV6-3 CASRPTSQSSYNEQFF TGTGCCAGCAGGCCCACTAGCCAGAGCTCCTACAATGAGCAGTTCTTC
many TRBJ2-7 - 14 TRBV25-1 CASSVMGDYNEQYF TGTGCCAGCAGTGTGATGGGAGATTACAATGAGCAGTACTTC
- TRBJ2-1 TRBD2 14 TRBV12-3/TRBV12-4 CASSRTSSYNGQFF TGTGCCAGCAGCAGGACTAGCTCCTACAATGGGCAGTTCTTC
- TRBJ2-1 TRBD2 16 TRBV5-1 CASTGDRGRADNEQFF TGCGCCAGCACCGGCGATCGCGGGAGGGCCGACAATGAGCAGTTCTTC
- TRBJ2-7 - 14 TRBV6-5 CASSCDQGGYEQYF TGTGCCAGCAGTTGCGATCAGGGCGGCTACGAGCAGTACTTC
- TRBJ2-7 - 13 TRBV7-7 CASSPGPTFEQYF TGTGCCAGCAGTCCAGGGCCCACCTTTGAGCAGTACTTC
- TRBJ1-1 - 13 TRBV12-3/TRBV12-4 CASRPSGTTEAFF TGTGCCAGCAGACCGTCGGGTACCACTGAAGCTTTCTTT
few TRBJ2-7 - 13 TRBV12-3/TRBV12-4 CASRIGADYEQYF TGTGCCAGCAGAATCGGGGCAGATTACGAGCAGTACTTC
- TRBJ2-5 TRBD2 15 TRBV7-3 CASSRMGGIQETQYF TGTGCCAGCAGCCGAATGGGGGGGATCCAAGAGACCCAGTACTTC
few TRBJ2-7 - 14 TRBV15 CATSSRRGSYEQYF TGTGCCACCAGCAGTAGGAGGGGCTCCTACGAGCAGTACTTC
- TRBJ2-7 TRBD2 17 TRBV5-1 CASSLALVGLGGDEQYF TGCGCCAGCAGCTTGGCCTTAGTGGGACTAGGAGGAGATGAGCAGTACTTC